This T cell receptor beta chain comes out of a study of blood T cell repertoires in COVID-19. For the study at large: Samples representing acute and convalescent COVID-19 were sourced from the United States, Italy and Spain. Sample material is recorded as cDNA or gDNA derived from T cells, B-cell-depleted T cells, or PBMCs.

CDR3 length: 14 residues. The ends were cut back, 6 bases at V and 4 bases at J, with 15 bases in the middle. Germline CDR1 and CDR2: SNHLY and FYNNEI. Source study methods: Reference gene primer amplification gave nucleated cell count estimates. Clones were read by immunoSEQ multiplex PCR, and TCRdb kept only the in-frame ones, dropping some. That table gives V, J and clone size, and the DNA gave D and trimming. This sample has 140,000 to 150,000 clones, with approximately 84% found just once. Sequenced: peripheral blood. The clonotype originates from a woman between 55 and 75 years old with acute or convalescent COVID-19. The J gene is TRBJ2-5, the V gene TRBV2; D not certain. The CDR3 loop reads CASSHLWQRETQYF. Here the CDR3 DNA reads TGTGCCAGCAGCCACTTGTGGCAGCGAGAGACCCAGTACTTC.